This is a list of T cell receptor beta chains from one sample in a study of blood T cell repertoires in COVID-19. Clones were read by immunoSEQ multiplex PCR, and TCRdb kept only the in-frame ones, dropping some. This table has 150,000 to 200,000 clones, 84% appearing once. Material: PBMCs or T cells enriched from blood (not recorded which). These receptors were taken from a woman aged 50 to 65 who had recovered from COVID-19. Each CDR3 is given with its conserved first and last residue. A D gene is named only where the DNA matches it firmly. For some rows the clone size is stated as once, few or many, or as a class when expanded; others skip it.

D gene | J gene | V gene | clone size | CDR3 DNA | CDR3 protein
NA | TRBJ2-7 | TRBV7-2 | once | TGTGCCAGCAGCGTTAGTCGGGCCCCGAGGGGGGAGCAGTACTTC | CASSVSRAPRGEQYF
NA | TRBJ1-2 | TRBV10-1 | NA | TGCGCCAGCAGTGGACGGGCACTTGGGGGAGGAAACTATGGCTACACCTTC | CASSGRALGGGNYGYTF
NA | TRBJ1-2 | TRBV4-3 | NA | TGCGCCAGCAGCCCCGGGGTCGTTTATGGCTACACCTTC | CASSPGVVYGYTF
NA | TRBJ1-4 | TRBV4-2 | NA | TGTGCCAGCAGCCAAGACTTGGGCGAAAAACTGTTTTTT | CASSQDLGEKLFF
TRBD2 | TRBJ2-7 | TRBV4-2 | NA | TGTGCCAGCAGCCAAGGGACTAGCGGGCGCTACGAGCAGTACTTC | CASSQGTSGRYEQYF
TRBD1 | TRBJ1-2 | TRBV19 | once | TGTGCCAGTAGCACTTGGGTGGGACAGGGGGCAACTAACTATGGCTACACCTTC | CASSTWVGQGATNYGYTF
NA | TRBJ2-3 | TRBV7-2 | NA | TGTGCCAGCAGCTTAGCCCCTAACCGGGATACGCAGTATTTT | CASSLAPNRDTQYF
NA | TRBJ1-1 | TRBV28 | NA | TGTGCCAGCATCCGCAATGCGGGGAGAACTGAAGCTTTCTTT | CASIRNAGRTEAFF
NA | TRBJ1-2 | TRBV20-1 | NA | TGCAGTGCTAGTGCGGGAGGGATAGGAGGCTACACCTTC | CSASAGGIGGYTF
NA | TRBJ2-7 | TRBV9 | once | TGTGCCAGCAGCGTAGGATTTAGCACTAAAACGTCCTACGAGCAGTACTTC | CASSVGFSTKTSYEQYF
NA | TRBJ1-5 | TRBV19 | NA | TGTGCCAGTAAGGAGGGTGTAGGGCCGGTTAATCAGCCCCAGCATTTT | CASKEGVGPVNQPQHF
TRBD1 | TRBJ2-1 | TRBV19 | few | TGTGCCACTCAATCAGGACAGGGTCCGAATGAGCAGTTCTTC | CATQSGQGPNEQFF
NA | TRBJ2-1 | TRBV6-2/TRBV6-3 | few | TGTGCCAGCAGCCCCGGGGGAACCTACAATGAGCAGTTCTTC | CASSPGGTYNEQFF
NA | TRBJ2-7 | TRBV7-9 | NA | TGTGCCAGCAGCTTAAGCTTGGTCTCCTACGAGCAGTACTTC | CASSLSLVSYEQYF
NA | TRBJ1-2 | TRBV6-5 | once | TGTGCCAGCAGTTACTCGATGGGGGGGCCATATGGCTACACCTTC | CASSYSMGGPYGYTF
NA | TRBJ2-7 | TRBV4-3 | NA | TGCGCCAGCAGCCAAGAGGACACCTACGAGCAGTACTTC | CASSQEDTYEQYF
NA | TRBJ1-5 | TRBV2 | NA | TGTGCCAGCAGTGCTTTCAGGGACAATCAGCCCCAGCATTTT | CASSAFRDNQPQHF
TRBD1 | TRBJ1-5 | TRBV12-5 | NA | TGTGCTAGTGATTCGACAGGGAACAATCAGCCCCAGCATTTT | CASDSTGNNQPQHF
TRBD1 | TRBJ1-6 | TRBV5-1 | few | TGCGCCAGCAGCTTGGTTGGACCCCGGGACAGGGGTGGGTCACCCCTCCACTTT | CASSLVGPRDRGGSPLHF
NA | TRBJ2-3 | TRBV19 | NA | TGTGCCAGTAGTATCCAGGTACAGGATACGCAGTATTTT | CASSIQVQDTQYF
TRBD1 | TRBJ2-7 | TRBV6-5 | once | TGTGCCAGCAGTTACGGCCAGGGGGTTTACGAGCAGTACTTC | CASSYGQGVYEQYF
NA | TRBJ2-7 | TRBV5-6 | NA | TGTGCCAGCAGCTTGGAGCGGGAGCAGTACTTC | CASSLEREQYF